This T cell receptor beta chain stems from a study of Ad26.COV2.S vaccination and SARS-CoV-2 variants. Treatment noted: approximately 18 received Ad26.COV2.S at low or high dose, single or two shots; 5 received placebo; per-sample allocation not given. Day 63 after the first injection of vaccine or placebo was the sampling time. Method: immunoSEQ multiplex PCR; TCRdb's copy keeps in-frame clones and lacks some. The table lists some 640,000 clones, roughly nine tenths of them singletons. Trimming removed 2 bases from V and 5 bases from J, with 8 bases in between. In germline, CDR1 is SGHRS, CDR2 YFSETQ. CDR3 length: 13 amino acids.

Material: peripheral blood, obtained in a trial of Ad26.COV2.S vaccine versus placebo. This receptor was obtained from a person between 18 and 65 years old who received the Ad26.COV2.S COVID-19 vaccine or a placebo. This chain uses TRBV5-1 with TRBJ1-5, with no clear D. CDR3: CASSFWPDQPQHF. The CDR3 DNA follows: TGCGCCAGCAGCTTTTGGCCGGATCAGCCCCAGCATTTT.